This TCR beta chain is from a study of CD8 T cells in Susac syndrome. General observations from the study: Clonal CD8+ expansion in Susac was highest in TEMRA cells and active patients.

The RNA input was about 0.45 to 1 ug, and it was reverse transcribed with random hexamers. The TCR beta CDR3 was amplified by immunoSEQ multiplex PCR across 54 Vbeta, 13 Jbeta. TCRdb reprocessed the immunoSEQ multiplex PCR reads with MiXCR, giving one entry per CDR3 protein. The data hold approximately 190,000 distinct CDR3 sequences, with over 90% observed a single time. This clonotype has just one count. Its antigen is not known. The length of the CDR3 is 13 residues. In germline, CDR1 is SQVTM, CDR2 ANQGSEA. V shed 2 bases, J shed 1 base, and the junction held 2 bases outside the gene matches. The chain recombines TRBV29-1 with TRBJ2-7; 7 bases are a match to TRBD1. Sequenced sample: CD8+ T cells from PBMCs. The sequence was collected from a human donor with Susac syndrome. The CDR3 sequence is CSVEWDSSYEQYF. Here the CDR3 DNA reads TGCAGCGTTGAATGGGACAGTTCCTACGAGCAGTACTTC.